The source of this TCR beta chain is a study of cytomegalovirus exposure and HLA in healthy donors. The table came from immunoSEQ multiplex PCR; TCRdb's copy has only in-frame clones and leaves some out. Here the sample spans some 320,000 clones, roughly nine tenths being singletons. Findings and caveats of the study: A later analysis found first-cohort TCR clusters tended to co-occur in the 130 or so validation repertoires. Cytomegalovirus association was assigned to 170 or so TCR beta chains. A few chains tied to CMV proved CMV antigen-specific in vitro.

Points on this clone: Its target is unknown.

CDR1 is LGHNA, CDR2 YSLEER, per germline. The CDR3 extends over 18 amino acids. V gave up 0 bases and J gave up 8 bases; unmatched junction bases: 13. It was the approximately 110-subject validation cohort, separate from the approximately 680-subject first cohort, to which the donors belonged. The genes are TRBV4-3 and TRBJ2-3; TRBD2 matches 11 bases. The sequencing sample was made of PBMCs. The TCR originated in a woman under 40 in good health and CMV-seropositive. CDR3 amino acids: CASSQDRSSGGASGTQYF. The CDR3 bases are TGCGCCAGCAGCCAAGACCGTAGTAGCGGGGGGGCCTCGGGTACGCAGTATTTT.